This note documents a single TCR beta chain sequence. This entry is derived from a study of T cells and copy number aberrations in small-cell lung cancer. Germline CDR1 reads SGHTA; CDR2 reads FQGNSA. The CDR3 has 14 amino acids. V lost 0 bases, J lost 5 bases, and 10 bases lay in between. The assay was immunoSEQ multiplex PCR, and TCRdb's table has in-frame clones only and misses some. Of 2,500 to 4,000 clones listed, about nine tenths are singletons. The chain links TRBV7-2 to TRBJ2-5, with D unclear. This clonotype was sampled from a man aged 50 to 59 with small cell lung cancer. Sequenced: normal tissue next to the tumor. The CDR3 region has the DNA TGTGCCAGCAGCTTAGCTGGGCTTCGGGAGACCCAGTACTTC. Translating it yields CASSLAGLRETQYF. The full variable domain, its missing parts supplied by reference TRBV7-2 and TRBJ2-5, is GAGVSQSPSNKVTEKGKDVELRCDPISGHTALYWYRQSLGQGLEFLIYFQGNSAPDKSGLPSDRFSAERTGGSVSTLTIQRTQQEDSAVYLCASSLAGLRETQYFGPGTRLLVL.